This TCR beta chain comes out of a study of T cell responses to AZD1222 COVID-19 vaccine. The protocol was immunoSEQ multiplex PCR, while the TCRdb copy is restricted to in-frame clones and leaves out a portion. The sample lists approximately 140,000 clones, roughly 88% occurring once. Study results and caveats: Among the donors, most were white British and more were female, and clonal diversity was possibly underestimated.

Concerning this clone: Its antigen remains unidentified.

The TCR comes from an adult in good health. The sequences come from peripheral blood, collected on day 0 of AZD1222 vaccination.

As DNA, the CDR3 is TGTGCCAGCAGCCAGTCGGGTAGCGGGACATACGAGCAGTACTTC. Translated: CASSQSGSGTYEQYF. V and J are TRBV3-1 (or the pseudogene TRBV3-2) and TRBJ2-7; 8 bases are shared with TRBD2. V gave up 3 bases and J gave up 4 bases; unmatched junction bases: 8. The CDR3 is made up of 15 amino acids. Germline-derived CDR1 and CDR2 are LGHDT and YNNKEL (reference sequence).